Following are 30 T cell receptor beta chains from one sample sequenced in a study of T-cell memory formation after mild COVID-19. TCRdb used MiXCR to reprocess the 5' RACE reads, holding one entry per CDR3 protein. The sample lists 250,000 to 350,000 distinct CDR3 sequences; 15% to 20% were seen once. Sequencing used PBMCs or a T cell subset sorted from them (not recorded which). These receptors were collected from a young man who had mild COVID-19 (a few samples of this study predate the infection). Cell type and time point are not known.

This clonotype was recorded at least ten times. The chain joins TRBV29-1 to TRBJ1-1, with TRBD1 matching over 10 bases. The CDR3 has 12 amino acids. With 6 bases clipped from V and 7 bases from J, the junction kept 5 bases outside the gene matches. Germline V gene lookup returns CDR1 SQVTM and CDR2 ANQGSEA. CDR3 in amino acids: CSVGTGAGEAFF. In DNA, the CDR3 is TGCAGCGTCGGGACAGGGGCAGGTGAAGCTTTCTTT. Looking up the rest from reference TRBV29-1 and TRBJ1-1 gives the full variable domain: SAVISQKPSRDICQRGTSLTIQCQVDSQVTMMFWYRQQPGQSLTLIATANQGSEATYESGFVIDKFPISRPNLTFSTLTVSNMSPEDSSIYLCSVGTGAGEAFFGQGTRLTVV.

V gene TRBV4-3 combines with J gene TRBJ1-2, with TRBD1 as a possible D gene (5 bases). Deletions cut 6 bases from V and 4 bases from J, with 12 bases between. Germline CDR1 is LGHNA and CDR2 is YSLEER. This CDR3 is 13 amino acids long. CDR3 residues: CASSDVGTYGYTF. The CDR3 bases are TGCGCCAGCAGTGACGTGGGGACCTATGGCTACACCTTC.

This clonotype has a count of ten or more. This chain links TRBV7-9 with TRBJ2-4; the D gene could be TRBD1 or TRBD2 (6 bases each). CDR3 size: 14 residues. Germline assignment: CDR1 SEHNR and CDR2 FQNEAQ (reference sequence). V dropped 2 bases and J dropped 5 bases, with 10 bases sitting between them. This chain's CDR3 is CASSLRGPQNIQYF. CDR3 in DNA: TGTGCCAGCAGCTTACGGGGGCCCCAAAACATTCAGTACTTC.

The chain is built from TRBV7-8 and TRBJ1-4; 10 bases align to TRBD1. With 4 bases clipped from V and 7 bases from J, the junction kept 9 bases outside the gene matches. Germline V lookup: CDR1 SGHVS, CDR2 FQNEAQ. This CDR3 has 16 residues. The CDR3 sequence is CASSSTRTGGVEKLFF. Here the CDR3 DNA reads TGTGCCAGCAGCTCAACCCGGACAGGGGGTGTTGAAAAACTGTTTTTT. Combining the CDR3 with reference TRBV7-8 and TRBJ1-4 gives the whole variable domain GAGVSQSPRYKVAKRGQDVALRCDPISGHVSLFWYQQALGQGPEFLTYFQNEAQLDKSGLPSDRFFAERPEGSVSTLKIQRTQQEDSAVYLCASSSTRTGGVEKLFFGSGTQLSVL.

This CDR3 is CASSPPYRASSYEQYF. CDR3 nucleotides: TGTGCCAGCAGCCCTCCGTACCGGGCTAGCTCCTACGAGCAGTACTTC. The gene calls are TRBV14 and TRBJ2-7; no definite D call. The CDR3 has 16 residues. Germline CDR1 is SGHDN and CDR2 is FVKESK. Trimming stripped 4 bases from V and 0 bases from J, with 16 bases between.

The sample holds many counts of this clonotype. The chain links TRBV20-1 to TRBJ2-7; D might be TRBD1 (5 bases). Trimming took 4 bases from V and 2 from J, leaving 12 bases between them. CDR1 and CDR2 from the germline V gene are DFQATT and SNEGSKA (reference sequence). CDR3 length: 13 amino acids. CDR3 residues: CSANRQSTYEQYV. The DNA of the CDR3 is TGCAGTGCTAATCGACAGTCTACCTACGAGCAGTACGTC.

The CDR3 region is CASSYLSTPGEQYV. For the CDR3, the DNA is TGTGCCAGCAGTTACTTATCTACGCCGGGAGAGCAGTACGTC. The chain combines TRBV6-2 or TRBV6-3 with TRBJ2-7, with D tentatively TRBD2 (5 bases). V gave up 1 base and J gave up 7 bases, with 14 bases separating them. The CDR3 has 14 amino acids. Germline V gene sequence: CDR1 MNHEY, CDR2 SVGEGT.

V and J are TRBV4-3 and TRBJ2-2; maybe TRBD2 (6 bases). Between the trimmed V and J ends, which lost 0 bases and 1 base, there was a span of 6 bases. CDR1 is LGHNA, CDR2 YSLEER, per germline. The CDR3 is 15 residues long. The CDR3, as DNA: TGCGCCAGCAGCCAAGACGGGGGGAACACCGGGGAGCTGTTTTTT. Amino acids: CASSQDGGNTGELFF.

This clonotype turned up a few times. The rearrangement joins TRBV11-2 to TRBJ1-2, with 10 nucleotides matching TRBD1. The CDR3 length is 15 residues. CDR1 is SGHAT and CDR2 is FQNNGV in the germline V gene. V shed 4 bases, J shed 4 bases, and the junction held 6 bases outside the gene matches. CDR3 residues: CASSSSGTGAYGYTF. DNA for the CDR3: TGTGCCAGCAGCTCATCCGGGACAGGGGCCTATGGCTACACCTTC.

As DNA, the CDR3 is TGCAGTGCTCGTCCCACCATGGGCAACAATCAGCCCCAGCATTTT. Encoded protein: CSARPTMGNNQPQHF. The chain combines TRBV20-1 with TRBJ1-5; the D is unclear. The CDR3 covers 15 residues. V was pared by 5 bases and J by 3 bases, with 17 bases between. Germline-derived CDR1 and CDR2 are DFQATT and SNEGSKA (reference sequence).

The sample holds a few counts of this clonotype. The V and J genes are TRBV12-3 or TRBV12-4 and TRBJ1-5, with TRBD1 matching over 9 bases. The V and J ends lost 6 bases and 6 bases, in that order; junction bases with no gene match: 9. This CDR3 is 15 amino acids long. The CDR3 DNA reads as TGTGCCAGCAGGAAAAGGACAGGGGTTGGTCAGCCCCAGCATTTT. Encoded protein: CASRKRTGVGQPQHF.

This clonotype was detected a few times. The V and J genes are TRBV6-5 and TRBJ2-1; D is unresolved. Germline V gene data show CDR1 as MNHEY and CDR2 as SVGAGI. V was cut by 0 bases and J by 6 bases, with 9 bases left in between. This CDR3 spans 14 amino acids. The CDR3 reads CASSYSWNFNEQFF. CDR3 in DNA: TGTGCCAGCAGTTACTCATGGAACTTCAATGAGCAGTTCTTC.

The table lists this clonotype with many counts. The V gene is TRBV3-1, the J gene TRBJ2-3, with TRBD2 matching 11 bases. This CDR3 spans 20 amino acids. The V and J ends lost 0 bases and 2 bases, in that order; junction bases with no gene match: 13. The germline CDR1 and CDR2 sequences are LGHDT and YNNKEL (reference sequence). In DNA form, the CDR3 reads TGTGCCAGCAGCCAAGAGGTGGGGCTAGCGGGGGGCTTTTCCACAGATACGCAGTATTTT. Translation: CASSQEVGLAGGFSTDTQYF.

The chain couples TRBV5-1 to TRBJ2-5; 9 bases map to TRBD2. Germline trimming cut 0 bases from V and 5 bases from J; bases unmatched to any gene: 8. Germline CDR1 and CDR2: SGHRS and YFSETQ. CDR3 size: 16 residues. This CDR3 is CASSLEGASGAETQYF. As DNA, the CDR3 is TGCGCCAGCAGCTTGGAGGGAGCTAGCGGGGCCGAGACCCAGTACTTC.

The rearrangement uses TRBV4-2 and TRBJ2-5; the match to TRBD2 covers 9 bases. The germline V gene has CDR1 LGHNA and CDR2 YNFKEQ. Losses at the gene ends were 1 base for V and 4 bases for J; bases not matched to a gene: 13. CDR3 size: 18 residues. The CDR3 nucleotides read TGTGCCAGCAGCCAAGGGATTAGCGGGGGCCCCCGAGGAGAGACCCAGTACTTC. It encodes CASSQGISGGPRGETQYF.

The rearrangement joins TRBV6-5 to TRBJ2-1; tentative D call: TRBD1 (5 bases). Trimming cost V 2 bases and J 2 bases, with 7 bases left between them. The CDR3 length is 14 residues. CDR1 is MNHEY, CDR2 SVGAGI, per germline. The CDR3, as DNA: TGTGCCAGCAGTTACACCAGGGCCTACAATGAGCAGTTCTTC. It translates to CASSYTRAYNEQFF.

This clonotype has ten or more counts. The rearrangement links TRBV7-3 to TRBJ2-1, with 7 bases lining up with TRBD1. The CDR3 length is 18 residues. CDR1 is SGHTA and CDR2 is FQGTGA in the germline V gene. Unmatched junction bases numbered 8, after V lost 0 bases and J lost 0 bases. CDR3 nucleotides: TGTGCCAGCAGCTTAACAGGGGGCCCTCCAAGCTCCTACAATGAGCAGTTCTTC. As protein: CASSLTGGPPSSYNEQFF.

This rearrangement joins TRBV12-3 or TRBV12-4 to TRBJ2-7, with 9 bases lining up with TRBD2. The length of the CDR3 is 16 residues. The junction had 9 bases not matched to a gene; V was cut back by 4 bases and J by 2 bases. CDR3 sequence: CASSSRLAGGPYEQYF. CDR3 bases: TGTGCCAGCAGTTCCAGGCTGGCGGGGGGGCCCTACGAGCAGTACTTC.

Remarks on this clonotype: A junction end diverges from the germline sequence, so it may reflect a read error. The J gene is TRBJ2-7, the V gene TRBV12-3 or TRBV12-4; perhaps TRBD2 as D (6 bases). CDR3 length equals 15 residues. The CDR3: CSSTLRVGLRYEQYF. For the CDR3, the DNA is TGTTCCAGCACCTTAAGGGTGGGACTGCGCTACGAGCAGTACTTC.

The V and J genes are TRBV6-2 or TRBV6-3 and TRBJ1-1; D possibly corresponds to TRBD1 (5 bases). Trimming removed 2 bases at V and 2 bases at J, with 12 bases between. This CDR3 has 15 residues. CDR1 and CDR2 (germline): MNHEY, SVGEGT. CDR3 residues: CASSYPRDGNTEAFF. The CDR3 DNA reads as TGTGCCAGCAGTTACCCCCGGGACGGTAACACTGAAGCTTTCTTT.

The rearrangement uses TRBV27 and TRBJ2-4; 9 bases align to TRBD1. Germline lookup yields CDR1 MNHEY and CDR2 SMNVEV (reference sequence). Trimming cost V 6 bases and J 6 bases; bases outside gene matches: 6. This CDR3 comprises 14 residues. CDR3 sequence reads: CASRPGQGVNIQYF. As DNA, the CDR3 is TGTGCCAGCAGACCGGGACAGGGAGTAAACATTCAGTACTTC.

The chain carries TRBV6-2 or TRBV6-3 and TRBJ2-3; 11 bases match TRBD2. The CDR3 sequence is 17 residues long. Germline-derived CDR1 and CDR2 are MNHEY and SVGEGT. V was pared by 6 bases and J by 3 bases, with 11 bases of the junction left unmatched. CDR3 bases: TGTGCCAGCAGCCGCGTCCCCCTAGCGGGGGGTACAGATACGCAGTATTTT. Translating it yields CASSRVPLAGGTDTQYF.

The V and J genes are TRBV11-2 and TRBJ2-5, with D tentatively TRBD1 or TRBD2 (7 bases each). Looked up from germline, CDR1 is SGHAT and CDR2 is FQNNGV. This CDR3 has 20 amino acids. Trimming stripped 5 bases from V and 5 bases from J, with 33 bases between. CDR3 sequence (DNA): TGTGCCAGCAGCCCGGGGATGGGGCAGGGGGACGGGAGGTCTTGGGAGACCCAGTACTTC. Protein sequence: CASSPGMGQGDGRSWETQYF.

The rearrangement joins TRBV20-1 to TRBJ1-5; the D gene is possibly TRBD1 (6 bases). The germline gives CDR1 DFQATT, CDR2 SNEGSKA (reference sequence). Trimming shortened V by 6 bases and J by 5 bases, and 17 bases separated the two germline ends. The CDR3 sequence is 14 residues long. Here the CDR3 reads CSASTSTGHQPQHF. The CDR3 DNA reads as TGCAGTGCCAGTACTTCGACAGGTCATCAGCCCCAGCATTTT.

This clonotype occurred many times. The V call is TRBV29-1, the J call TRBJ1-4, with D tentatively TRBD1 (6 bases). From germline, CDR1 is SQVTM and CDR2 ANQGSEA. Deletions cut 7 bases from V and 10 bases from J, with 19 bases between. The CDR3 is 13 amino acids. Written as DNA, the CDR3 is TGCAGCGCATGGCGGGGGCGCGGGGTAAAACTGTTTTTT. As protein: CSAWRGRGVKLFF.

This clonotype turned up a few times. The chain links TRBV29-1 to TRBJ1-2, with 8 bases matching TRBD1. The V gene's germline CDR1 is SQVTM and CDR2 ANQGSEA. The CDR3 spans 15 residues. V lost 7 bases, J lost 4 bases, and 14 bases stayed unmatched. This CDR3 reads CSAVTGAPVSYGYTF. The CDR3 DNA reads TGCAGCGCTGTGACAGGGGCTCCCGTCAGCTATGGCTACACCTTC.

This clonotype has just a few counts. The chain is built from TRBV6-5 and TRBJ2-3, with TRBD2 matching 12 bases. J gave up 2 bases and V 2 bases, and 5 bases lay outside the gene matches. The CDR3 sequence is 17 residues long. Germline V CDR1 and CDR2: MNHEY, SVGAGI. The CDR3 nucleotides read TGTGCCAGCAGTTACATCCGACTAGCGGGGGACACAGATACGCAGTATTTT. As protein: CASSYIRLAGDTDTQYF.

The V call is TRBV15, the J call TRBJ1-5, with D possibly matching TRBD1 (5 bases). The V gene's germline CDR1 is LNHNV and CDR2 YYDKDF (reference sequence). CDR3 length: 14 amino acids. V was trimmed by 0 bases and J by 11 bases, leaving 14 bases between them. The CDR3 region is CATSREVGTRTQHF. Here the CDR3 DNA reads TGTGCCACCAGCAGAGAAGTGGGGACCCGAACCCAGCATTTT.

This chain links TRBV7-2 with TRBJ2-3; D may be TRBD2 (6 bases). The CDR3 loop spans 15 amino acids. V lost 6 bases and J 0 bases, leaving 13 bases between the germline ends. Germline V gene sequence: CDR1 SGHTA, CDR2 FQGNSA. In nucleotides, the CDR3 is TGTGCCAGCAGGCCCAACGCGGGGAGCACAGATACGCAGTATTTT. Its translation: CASRPNAGSTDTQYF.

V gene TRBV7-9 combines with J gene TRBJ1-5, with 7 positions matching TRBD1. V lost 4 bases to trimming and J lost 6 bases; unmatched junction nucleotides: 6. CDR1 and CDR2 (germline): SEHNR, FQNEAQ (reference sequence). CDR3 size: 14 residues. The CDR3 coding sequence is TGTGCCAGCAGCTCGACAGGGTCCGTTCAGCCCCAGCATTTT. Protein sequence: CASSSTGSVQPQHF.